This T cell receptor (beta chain) was documented in a study of blood T cell repertoires in COVID-19. Study summary: Sample material is recorded as cDNA or gDNA derived from T cells, B-cell-depleted T cells, or PBMCs.

This table comes from immunoSEQ multiplex PCR, and its TCRdb copy is limited to in-frame clones, with some not included. The sample records 390,000 or so clones, more than 75% being singletons. Grouping used clinical history reported by participants in a survey and questionnaire. Trimming cost V 6 bases and J 5 bases, with 8 bases left between them. The CDR3 loop spans 11 amino acids. Germline V gene sequence: CDR1 SGDLS, CDR2 YYNGEE. Sequenced material: PBMCs or T cells enriched from blood (not recorded which). The TCR comes from a woman aged 50 to 60 who had recovered from COVID-19. V and J are TRBV9 and TRBJ1-1; no definite D call. The CDR3 is CASTSGTEAFF. CDR3 coding DNA: TGTGCCAGCACATCGGGGACTGAAGCTTTCTTT.